The 25 T cell receptor beta chains reported below all come from one sample, sequenced in a study of blood T cell repertoires in COVID-19. The method was immunoSEQ multiplex PCR; TCRdb's version includes in-frame clones alone and lacks a portion of them. The repertoire holds about 440,000 clones, with 90% as singletons. The sequenced material came from PBMCs or T cells enriched from blood (not recorded which). Receptor source: a young man who had recovered from COVID-19.

The gene calls are TRBV12-3 or TRBV12-4 and TRBJ1-1, with D unresolved. With 7 bases removed from V and 1 base from J, the gap between germline ends came to 7 bases. The CDR3 runs 12 residues. The CDR3 is CASKEGNTEAFF. In DNA form, the CDR3 reads TGTGCCAGCAAAGAGGGGAACACTGAAGCTTTCTTT.

This sequence joins TRBV9 and TRBJ1-6; possibly TRBD1 for D (6 bases). Germline V gene lookup returns CDR1 SGDLS and CDR2 YYNGEE. CDR3 size: 15 residues. The V end was cut by 3 bases, the J end by 5 bases, with 12 bases between. The CDR3 loop is CASSGLGGNNSPLHF. The CDR3 DNA follows: TGTGCCAGCAGCGGCCTAGGGGGAAATAATTCACCCCTCCACTTT.

The chain recombines TRBV7-2 with TRBJ2-1; 11 bases match TRBD2. V trimming: 3 bases; J trimming: 1 base; junction bases outside the gene matches: 8. Per germline, CDR1 SGHTA and CDR2 FQGNSA. The CDR3 runs 18 residues. CDR3 sequence (DNA): TGTGCCAGCAGCTTTACAATAGCGGGAGGGTTATCCTACAATGAGCAGTTCTTC. Its protein product is CASSFTIAGGLSYNEQFF.

J is TRBJ1-2 and V is TRBV20-1; 9 nucleotides line up with TRBD1. With 3 bases clipped from V and 8 bases from J, the junction kept 16 bases outside the gene matches. CDR1 is DFQATT, CDR2 SNEGSKA, per germline (reference sequence). There are 16 residues in the CDR3. The CDR3 region is CSASYVSRTGDRGYTF. The CDR3 nucleotides are TGCAGTGCTAGTTACGTCTCCAGGACAGGGGATCGAGGCTACACCTTC.

The chain uses TRBV19 and TRBJ1-5; 8 bases agree with TRBD1. This CDR3 is built from 15 residues. Trimming took 3 bases from V and 3 from J; bases not matched to a gene: 4. The germline V gene encodes CDR1 LNHDA and CDR2 SQIVND (reference sequence). In DNA form, the CDR3 reads TGTGCCAGTAGTATGGGACAGGCGAACAATCAGCCCCAGCATTTT. Protein: CASSMGQANNQPQHF.

The chain links TRBV2 to TRBJ1-4; 8 bases fit TRBD1. V shed 5 bases and J 8 bases; nucleotides not matched to a gene: 4. The length of the CDR3 is 13 residues. The germline V gene has CDR1 SNHLY and CDR2 FYNNEI. The DNA for the CDR3 is TGTGCCAGCAGTTTACAGGGGGACGAAAAACTGTTTTTT. Translating it yields CASSLQGDEKLFF. The variable domain in full, with the rest retrieved from reference TRBV2 and TRBJ1-4, is EPEVTQTPSHQVTQMGQEVILRCVPISNHLYFYWYRQILGQKVEFLVSFYNNEISEKSEIFDDQFSVERPDGSNFTLKIRSTKLEDSAMYFCASSLQGDEKLFFGSGTQLSVL.

The chain's CDR3 is CASSLFRQGARNTKNTGELFF. As DNA, the CDR3 is TGTGCCAGCAGTTTATTTCGGCAGGGGGCGAGGAATACGAAGAACACCGGGGAGCTGTTTTTT. This rearrangement joins TRBV28 to TRBJ2-2, with TRBD1 matching over 8 bases. Germline V gene sequence: CDR1 MDHEN, CDR2 SYDVKM. V gave up 1 base and J gave up 1 base; unmatched junction bases: 17. This CDR3 is built from 21 residues.

V gene TRBV20-1 combines with J gene TRBJ2-7, with TRBD2 matching over 7 bases. After removal of 3 bases from V and 4 bases from J, the junction contained 9 bases not matched to a gene. The CDR3 spans 14 residues. Germline lookup yields CDR1 DFQATT and CDR2 SNEGSKA (reference sequence). The CDR3 loop is CSASPPSGPYEQYF. Here the CDR3 DNA reads TGCAGTGCTAGTCCGCCTAGCGGTCCGTACGAGCAGTACTTC.

The genes are TRBV5-1 and TRBJ1-6; D uncertain. This CDR3 is built from 14 residues. V dropped 0 bases and J dropped 8 bases, with 9 bases sitting between them. The germline V gene has CDR1 SGHRS and CDR2 YFSETQ. CDR3 in DNA: TGCGCCAGCAGCTTGGGGTTGTCGGATTCACCCCTCCACTTT. It is translated as CASSLGLSDSPLHF.

CDR3 loop: CASSLVVHPLFF. In DNA, the CDR3 is TGTGCCAGCAGTTTGGTTGTTCACCCACTGTTCTTC. This sequence joins TRBV28 and TRBJ2-1; D is unclear. This CDR3 spans 12 amino acids. Germline values: CDR1 MDHEN, CDR2 SYDVKM. The V end lost 3 bases, the J end lost 15 bases, and 15 bases lay between the germline ends. Combining the CDR3 with reference TRBV28 and TRBJ2-1 gives the whole variable domain DVKVTQSSRYLVKRTGEKVFLECVQDMDHENMFWYRQDPGLGLRLIYFSYDVKMKEKGDIPEGYSVSREKKERFSLILESASTNQTSMYLCASSLVVHPLFFGPGTRLTVL.

This chain connects TRBV30 to TRBJ1-6; 12 positions match TRBD1. Per the germline V gene, CDR1 is GTSNPN and CDR2 is SVGIG (reference sequence). The V gene end was trimmed by 5 bases and the J gene end by 8 bases; junction bases not matched to a gene: 10. The CDR3 is 16 amino acids. Here the CDR3 reads CAWGLRDRGPYSPLHF. Here the CDR3 DNA reads TGTGCCTGGGGGCTCCGGGACAGGGGGCCTTATTCACCCCTCCACTTT.

The genes are TRBV28 and TRBJ2-2; D unresolved. Between the trimmed V and J ends, which lost 8 bases and 1 base, there was a span of 11 bases. The germline CDR1 and CDR2 sequences are MDHEN and SYDVKM. The CDR3 is 14 amino acids. The DNA of the CDR3 is TGTGCCAGCCTGGCGGCTCTGAACACCGGGGAGCTGTTTTTT. It translates to CASLAALNTGELFF.

V usage is TRBV6-5 and J usage is TRBJ1-1; D call uncertain. This CDR3 is built from 14 residues. Between the trimmed V and J ends, which lost 0 bases and 9 bases, there was a span of 14 bases. The germline gives CDR1 MNHEY, CDR2 SVGAGI. The CDR3 sequence is CASSYSSGSDKAFF. The DNA for the CDR3 is TGTGCCAGCAGTTACTCGAGCGGTTCAGATAAAGCTTTCTTT.

The CDR3 DNA is TGTGCCAGCAGCTTATTCGCTAAATTCTATTATCAGCCCCAGCATTTT. The encoded protein is CASSLFAKFYYQPQHF. The chain links TRBV7-3 to TRBJ1-5; no clear D gene. V lost 2 bases and J lost 5, with 16 bases in between. The CDR3 spans 16 residues. CDR1 is SGHTA and CDR2 is FQGTGA in the germline V gene.

V gene TRBV5-1 combines with J gene TRBJ1-3; the D gene is possibly TRBD1 (6 bases). Trimming cost V 1 base and J 1 base, with 12 bases left between them. Germline assignment: CDR1 SGHRS and CDR2 YFSETQ. This CDR3 is 16 amino acids long. CDR3 region: CASSLNIQGSGNTIYF. Here the CDR3 DNA reads TGCGCCAGCAGCTTGAATATACAGGGTTCTGGAAACACCATATATTTT.

This chain joins TRBV7-8 and TRBJ2-1; TRBD2 matches at 7 bases. V dropped 1 base and J dropped 7; count of bases not matched to a gene: 7. Germline V gene sequence: CDR1 SGHVS, CDR2 FQNEAQ. CDR3 length: 15 residues. CDR3 nucleotide sequence: TGTGCCAGCAGCTTAGTTGCGGGAGAGAAGAATGAGCAGTTCTTC. This gives the protein CASSLVAGEKNEQFF. The full variable domain, with the rest looked up from reference TRBV7-8 and TRBJ2-1, is GAGVSQSPRYKVAKRGQDVALRCDPISGHVSLFWYQQALGQGPEFLTYFQNEAQLDKSGLPSDRFFAERPEGSVSTLKIQRTQQEDSAVYLCASSLVAGEKNEQFFGPGTRLTVL.

The chain links TRBV10-3 to TRBJ2-6, with 7 bases fitting TRBD1. The V gene's germline CDR1 is ENHRY and CDR2 SYGVKD. V shed 1 base, J shed 0 bases, and the junction held 6 bases outside the gene matches. This CDR3 contains 18 residues. The CDR3 here is CAISEFKGALSGANVLTF. CDR3 coding DNA: TGTGCCATCAGTGAGTTTAAGGGGGCCCTCTCTGGGGCCAACGTCCTGACTTTC.

For the CDR3, the DNA is TGTGCCACCAGTGATGGACAGCGCTACGAGCAGTACTTC. Protein: CATSDGQRYEQYF. The chain carries TRBV24-1 and TRBJ2-7; D may be TRBD1 (6 bases). The CDR3 length is 13 residues. Trimming cost V 3 bases and J 3 bases, with 8 bases left between them. The germline V gene encodes CDR1 KGHDR and CDR2 SFDVKD.

The chain employs TRBV2 and TRBJ2-7; 8 positions match TRBD1. The CDR3 length is 14 residues. Germline CDR1 SNHLY, CDR2 FYNNEI. Trimming at V came to 6 bases and at J to 0 bases, leaving 4 bases not matched to a gene. CDR3 loop: CASRYRGSSYEQYF. In DNA form, the CDR3 reads TGTGCCAGCAGGTACAGGGGGAGCTCCTACGAGCAGTACTTC.

V and J are TRBV28 and TRBJ2-1, with a tentative D call TRBD2 (5 bases). Germline loops: CDR1 MDHEN, CDR2 SYDVKM. V was cut by 2 bases and J by 2 bases, with 13 bases left in between. CDR3 length: 16 amino acids. CDR3 amino acids: CASSLVAVSAYNEQFF. The CDR3, as DNA: TGTGCCAGCAGTTTAGTAGCAGTTAGCGCCTACAATGAGCAGTTCTTC.

The J gene is TRBJ1-5, the V gene TRBV19; possibly TRBD1 for D (5 bases). The CDR3 covers 17 residues. V lost 1 base to trimming and J lost 0 bases, with 13 bases between them. CDR1 and CDR2 (germline): LNHDA, SQIVND (reference sequence). CDR3 in DNA: TGTGCCAGTAGTATAGCTCAGGGAAGGAATAGCAATCAGCCCCAGCATTTT. As protein: CASSIAQGRNSNQPQHF.

This sequence joins TRBV6-5 and TRBJ2-7, with D tentatively TRBD1 (6 bases). This CDR3 is built from 12 residues. The germline V and J ends were trimmed by 7 bases and 6 bases, with 13 bases remaining between them. Germline lookup yields CDR1 MNHEY and CDR2 SVGAGI. CDR3: CASTNRAREQYF. CDR3 coding DNA: TGTGCCAGCACCAACAGGGCCCGCGAGCAGTACTTC.

This clone occurred once. The gene calls are TRBV6-5 and TRBJ2-7; 10 nucleotides match TRBD2. CDR3 length: 14 residues. Germline CDR1 MNHEY, CDR2 SVGAGI. V shed 5 bases, J shed 5 bases, and the junction held 6 bases outside the gene matches. The CDR3 protein is CASSPGLAFDEQYF. The CDR3 DNA follows: TGTGCCAGCAGTCCGGGACTAGCGTTCGACGAGCAGTACTTC.

V and J are TRBV5-1 and TRBJ2-1, with 10 bases lining up with TRBD2. CDR3 length: 16 amino acids. The V gene end was trimmed by 4 bases and the J gene end by 4 bases; junction bases not matched to a gene: 8. Germline V gene data show CDR1 as SGHRS and CDR2 as YFSETQ. The CDR3 bases are TGCGCCAGCAGCCAGACTAGACTAGCGGGTTACAATGAGCAGTTCTTC. It codes for CASSQTRLAGYNEQFF.

The chain carries TRBV28 and TRBJ1-1; D perhaps matches TRBD1 (6 bases). The CDR3 is made up of 14 amino acids. The germline V gene has CDR1 MDHEN and CDR2 SYDVKM. V dropped 4 bases and J dropped 1 base, with 10 bases sitting between them. CDR3 coding DNA: TGTGCCAGCAGTTCAGGGGCAGAGAACACTGAAGCTTTCTTT. It is translated as CASSSGAENTEAFF. Based on the CDR3 plus reference TRBV28 and TRBJ1-1, the full variable domain is DVKVTQSSRYLVKRTGEKVFLECVQDMDHENMFWYRQDPGLGLRLIYFSYDVKMKEKGDIPEGYSVSREKKERFSLILESASTNQTSMYLCASSSGAENTEAFFGQGTRLTVV.